What follows are 6 T cell receptor beta chains derived from one specimen sequenced in a study of regulatory T cells in long-lasting Graves disease. The time point denotes: newly diagnosed GD, antithyroid drugs for less than 3 months. Isolated PBMC RNA provided the starting material for the TCR library. Arm-PCR of CDR3 regions with iRepertoire HTBI primers generated TCR beta libraries. In TCRdb, the multiplex PCR reads were re-called with MiXCR into one record per CDR3 protein. The sample carries some 600,000 distinct CDR3 sequences, approximately 16% recorded once. This sample was also put to use in a study of T cells in Graves' hyperthyroidism and ophthalmopathy.

The specimen comprised peripheral blood mononuclear cells (PBMCs), sampled at new diagnosis, from a patient treated with antithyroid drugs. All receptors come from a man younger than 30 with Graves disease.

CDR3 DNA sequence: TGTGCCAGCAGTAAACAGGGTTACCTTTACAATGAGCAGTTCTTC. Protein product: CASSKQGYLYNEQFF. The genes are TRBV6-1 and TRBJ2-1; possible D gene TRBD1, 6 bases. This CDR3 is 15 amino acids long. Germline loops: CDR1 MNHNS, CDR2 SASEGT. V lost 5 bases to trimming and J lost 4 bases, with 15 bases between them.

Only a few counts were recorded for this clonotype. V gene TRBV5-8 combines with J gene TRBJ2-2; weak D call: TRBD2 (6 bases). Trimming removed 2 bases at V and 5 bases at J, with 10 bases between. The CDR3 length is 14 residues. The germline V gene encodes CDR1 SGHTS and CDR2 YDEGEE. The CDR3 spells CASSLTGATGELFF. The CDR3 DNA reads as TGTGCCAGCAGCTTAACGGGAGCTACCGGGGAGCTGTTTTTT.

For this clonotype: This may be a read error: a much more frequent sequence differs by one nucleotide. The V and J genes are TRBV28 and TRBJ2-7; 7 nucleotides match TRBD2. The CDR3 loop spans 12 amino acids. V lost 11 bases and J lost 7; bases outside the gene matches: 11. CDR1 and CDR2 (germline): MDHEN, SYDVKM. The CDR3 region is CAGTSGVGEQYF. In DNA, the CDR3 is TGTGCCGGCACCAGCGGGGTAGGGGAGCAGTACTTC.

This clonotype has a single count. Given the absence of the conserved phenylalanine or tryptophan at the CDR3 end, a read error is likely. The chain recombines TRBV3-1 with TRBJ2-1, with D perhaps TRBD1 (7 bases). Germline values: CDR1 LGHDT, CDR2 YNNKEL (reference sequence). This CDR3 is 16 amino acids long. The V and J ends lost 1 base and 4 bases respectively, with 14 bases between them. CDR3 region: CASSQVRGTDYNEQFL. The CDR3 region has the DNA TGTGCCAGCAGCCAAGTCCGGGGGACAGATTACAATGAGCAGTTCCTC.

The chain recombines TRBV5-6 with TRBJ2-2, with D perhaps assigned TRBD1 or TRBD2 (5 bases each). V shed 4 bases and J shed 7 bases, with 14 bases lying between them. The CDR3 is made up of 14 amino acids. Germline-derived CDR1 and CDR2 are SGHDT and YYEEEE. The CDR3 DNA reads TGTGCCAGCAGCGGGGGAGTAAGTTACGGGGAGCTGTTTTTT. This gives the protein CASSGGVSYGELFF.

This clonotype turned up a few times. V usage is TRBV30 and J usage is TRBJ2-2, with TRBD2 matching over 11 bases. CDR1 and CDR2 from the germline V gene are GTSNPN and SVGIG (reference sequence). V lost 5 bases, J lost 4 bases, and 9 bases stayed unmatched. The CDR3 length is 16 residues. The DNA for the CDR3 is TGTGCCTGGGGAACTAGCGGGAGAAGGGGCACCGGGGAGCTGTTTTTT. Residues: CAWGTSGRRGTGELFF.